The 10 T cell receptor beta chains in this list originate from one sample, sequenced in a study of shared clonotypes between healthy human individuals. Produced via immunoSEQ multiplex PCR; TCRdb's table is partial and in-frame only. The sample consists of 2 million to 2.5 million clones, 85% to 95% of them appearing once. Positive CCR7 selection of CD45RO-negative cells yielded the naive CD8 cells, and terminally differentiated effector memory CD45RA+ cells were excluded. The source material was naive CD8+ T cells from PBMCs. These receptors were obtained from a man aged 18 to 29 in good health. Some clones in this sample may be carry-over from other donors' samples.

The J gene is TRBJ2-3, the V gene TRBV7-3, with a weak D call TRBD1 (7 bases). V shed 5 bases and J shed 0 bases, with 15 bases lying between them. Germline-derived CDR1 and CDR2 are SGHTA and FQGTGA. This CDR3 contains 16 residues. The CDR3 reads CASSRGTAPSTDTQYF. The DNA of the CDR3 is TGTGCCAGCAGCCGCGGGACAGCGCCTAGCACAGATACGCAGTATTTT.

The V and J genes are TRBV27 and TRBJ2-7; 11 bases map to TRBD2. CDR3 length equals 15 residues. The V and J ends lost 3 bases and 0 bases, in that order; junction bases with no gene match: 1. Germline values: CDR1 MNHEY, CDR2 SMNVEV (reference sequence). CDR3 coding DNA: TGTGCCAGCAGTTTGACTAGCGGGGCCTCCTACGAGCAGTACTTC. This translates into CASSLTSGASYEQYF.

The rearrangement uses TRBV19 and TRBJ2-2, with D possibly being TRBD1 (5 bases). V gave up 6 bases and J gave up 5 bases, with 10 bases separating them. Germline CDR1 is LNHDA and CDR2 is SQIVND (reference sequence). CDR3 length: 13 amino acids. In DNA, the CDR3 is TGTGCCAGTAGAGGGGTGGGGACCGGGGAGCTGTTTTTT. It encodes CASRGVGTGELFF.

The V gene is TRBV7-2, the J gene TRBJ2-2; 10 bases are a match to TRBD2. With V trimmed by 1 base and J by 4 bases, 6 bases remained unmatched. CDR3 length: 17 residues. Germline loops: CDR1 SGHTA, CDR2 FQGNSA. The CDR3 protein is CASSLVPSGRITGELFF. The CDR3 nucleotides are TGTGCCAGCAGCTTAGTCCCTAGCGGGAGAATCACCGGGGAGCTGTTTTTT.

This rearrangement joins TRBV5-6 to TRBJ2-7, with 13 nucleotides matching TRBD2. The CDR3 runs to 15 residues. V dropped 7 bases and J dropped 4; count of bases not matched to a gene: 8. From germline, CDR1 is SGHDT and CDR2 YYEEEE. CDR3 region: CASGVGTSGIYEQYF. The DNA of the CDR3 is TGTGCCAGCGGAGTAGGGACTAGCGGGATTTACGAGCAGTACTTC.

This chain uses TRBV5-5 with TRBJ2-7; 8 bases line up with TRBD1. V was pared by 1 base and J by 3 bases, with 12 bases of the junction left unmatched. Germline V gives CDR1 SGHKS, CDR2 YYEKEE (reference sequence). The CDR3 totals 17 residues. The CDR3 loop is CASSLSGSGGAVYEQYF. Written as DNA, the CDR3 is TGTGCCAGCAGCTTGAGCGGATCAGGGGGCGCGGTCTACGAGCAGTACTTC.

The chain recombines TRBV14 with TRBJ2-7; 9 bases match TRBD2. There are 15 residues in the CDR3. Unmatched junction bases numbered 9, after V lost 4 bases and J lost 5 bases. Per germline, CDR1 SGHDN and CDR2 FVKESK. CDR3 in DNA: TGTGCCAGCAGCCCCTTTGGTAGCGGGAGCCACGAGCAGTACTTC. Its translation is CASSPFGSGSHEQYF.

J is TRBJ2-2 and V is TRBV5-4; no definite D call. V lost 2 bases to trimming and J lost 1 base, with 9 bases between them. The CDR3 runs 15 residues. Germline V gene sequence: CDR1 SGHNT, CDR2 YYREEE (reference sequence). CDR3 nucleotides: TGTGCCAGCAGCTTCACAATTCAGAACACCGGGGAGCTGTTTTTT. Residues: CASSFTIQNTGELFF. The complete variable domain, with remaining parts taken from reference TRBV5-4 and TRBJ2-2, reads ETGVTQSPTHLIKTRGQQVTLRCSSQSGHNTVSWYQQALGQGPQFIFQYYREEENGRGNFPPRFSGLQFPNYSSELNVNALELDDSALYLCASSFTIQNTGELFFGEGSRLTVL.

The V gene is TRBV29-1, the J gene TRBJ1-2; D is unclear. The CDR3 length is 12 residues. Germline V gives CDR1 SQVTM, CDR2 ANQGSEA. Trimming left V 6 bases short and J 3 bases short, with 11 bases between. The CDR3 sequence is CSVPKEYYGYTF. The DNA for the CDR3 is TGCAGCGTCCCGAAGGAATACTATGGCTACACCTTC.

The chain has TRBV7-9 and TRBJ1-2, with D possibly TRBD1 on 6 matching bases. This CDR3 contains 14 residues. Germline V gives CDR1 SEHNR, CDR2 FQNEAQ (reference sequence). V was trimmed by 5 bases and J by 0 bases, leaving 10 bases between them. The CDR3 region is CASSPGHSNYGYTF. Written as DNA, the CDR3 is TGTGCCAGCAGCCCGGGACACTCTAACTATGGCTACACCTTC.